The 29 T cell receptor beta chains given below trace back to one sample, sequenced in a study of Ad26.COV2.S vaccination and SARS-CoV-2 variants. Regarding treatment: over 15 received Ad26.COV2.S at low or high dose, single or two shots; a few received placebo; per-sample allocation not given. Samples came from day 63 after the first vaccine or placebo injection. Assay used: immunoSEQ multiplex PCR; TCRdb lists only in-frame clones, some missing. The profile shows about 680,000 clones, 80% to 90% of them singletons. The starting material was peripheral blood, obtained in a trial of Ad26.COV2.S vaccine versus placebo. These receptors all stem from a person aged 18-60 years who received the Ad26.COV2.S COVID-19 vaccine or a placebo.

Notes on this clone: The same CDR3 can be traced to other DNA sequences in this sample. Written as DNA, the CDR3 is TGTGCCAGCAGCCCCGGGACCGTCTACGAGCAGTACTTC. It specifies CASSPGTVYEQYF. The chain joins TRBV7-9 to TRBJ2-7; possibly TRBD1 or TRBD2 for D (5 bases each). Germline CDR1 is SEHNR and CDR2 is FQNEAQ (reference sequence). V was trimmed by 5 bases and J by 3 bases, leaving 11 bases between them. The CDR3 sequence is 13 residues long.

The chain is built from TRBV4-3 and TRBJ2-5; no firm D call. V was trimmed by 2 bases and J by 1 base, leaving 5 bases between them. Germline V gene data show CDR1 as LGHNA and CDR2 as YSLEER. The CDR3 extends over 13 amino acids. This chain's CDR3 is CASSQSGQETQYF. The CDR3 DNA is TGCGCCAGCAGCCAATCAGGCCAAGAGACCCAGTACTTC.

The chain has TRBV15 and TRBJ1-2, with 8 bases lining up with TRBD1. CDR1 is LNHNV and CDR2 is YYDKDF in the germline V gene (reference sequence). CDR3 length: 14 residues. V gave up 3 bases and J gave up 4 bases; unmatched junction bases: 4. The CDR3, as DNA: TGTGCCACCAGCAGCGGGGGGACAGGCTATGGCTACACCTTC. Its translation is CATSSGGTGYGYTF.

The count of this clone is one. The CDR3 sequence: CASILRGRGPSYEQYF. Written as DNA, the CDR3 is TGTGCCAGCATCTTACGCGGCAGGGGGCCCTCCTACGAGCAGTACTTC. The rearrangement joins TRBV27 to TRBJ2-7; TRBD1 matches at 8 bases. V lost 7 bases, J lost 0 bases, and 11 bases stayed unmatched. This CDR3 has 16 amino acids. Germline V CDR1 and CDR2: MNHEY, SMNVEV (reference sequence).

The chain couples TRBV5-1 to TRBJ2-4; D is ambiguous. The germline V gene has CDR1 SGHRS and CDR2 YFSETQ. Between the trimmed V and J ends, which lost 5 bases and 12 bases, there was a span of 6 bases. This CDR3 has 9 amino acids. Here the CDR3 reads CASRSSQYF. The DNA of the CDR3 is TGCGCCAGCAGGTCCAGTCAGTACTTC. The full variable domain, its missing parts supplied by reference TRBV5-1 and TRBJ2-4, is KAGVTQTPRYLIKTRGQQVTLSCSPISGHRSVSWYQQTPGQGLQFLFEYFSETQRNKGNFPGRFSGRQFSNSRSEMNVSTLELGDSALYLCASRSSQYFGAGTRLSVL.

The chain couples TRBV4-2 to TRBJ1-4, with 11 bases lining up with TRBD1. Germline trimming cut 0 bases from V and 7 bases from J; bases unmatched to any gene: 4. The CDR3 is 16 amino acids. Per germline, CDR1 LGHNA and CDR2 YNFKEQ. The CDR3 DNA reads as TGTGCCAGCAGCCAAGATAAAGGACAGGGGGCTGAAAAACTGTTTTTT. Translated: CASSQDKGQGAEKLFF.

V and J are TRBV12-2 and TRBJ2-7; no check of the table's D call, TRBD1, against the DNA was made. TRBV12-2 is a pseudogene locus. The CDR3 extends over 16 amino acids. In DNA form, the CDR3 reads TGTGCAAGTCGCACCCAGGACAGGCCCTCATATGACGAGCAGTACTTC. Its protein is CASRTQDRPSYDEQYF.

Turning to this clone: The same CDR3 also results from other DNA sequences found in this sample. As DNA, the CDR3 is TGTGCCAGCGCCCATGATAGCAATCAGCCCCAGCATTTT. It yields the protein CASAHDSNQPQHF. This chain connects TRBV6-5 to TRBJ1-5; no clear D. Germline-derived CDR1 and CDR2 are MNHEY and SVGAGI. The CDR3 contains 13 residues. Trimming stripped 8 bases from V and 0 bases from J, with 8 bases between.

This clone is a singleton in its sample. The chain carries TRBV30 and TRBJ2-1; 12 positions agree with TRBD2. Germline V gives CDR1 GTSNPN, CDR2 SVGIG (reference sequence). V trimming: 3 bases; J trimming: 5 bases; junction bases outside the gene matches: 2. The CDR3 extends over 14 amino acids. The CDR3 loop reads CAWRGLAGHNEQFF. The CDR3 region has the DNA TGTGCCTGGAGAGGACTAGCGGGACACAATGAGCAGTTCTTC.

The V call is TRBV7-9, the J call TRBJ1-3; D call uncertain. The CDR3 runs 15 residues. Trimming removed 1 base at V and 3 bases at J, with 10 bases between. The germline V gene has CDR1 SEHNR and CDR2 FQNEAQ (reference sequence). The CDR3 DNA sequence: TGTGCCAGCAGCTTAGGTCCCGGGTTTGGAAACACCATATATTTT. This sequence encodes CASSLGPGFGNTIYF.

The chain joins TRBV3-1 (or the pseudogene TRBV3-2) to TRBJ2-3; no reliable D call. CDR3 length: 14 residues. The V end lost 0 bases, the J end lost 1 base, and 5 bases lay between the germline ends. Per the germline V gene, CDR1 is LGHDT and CDR2 is YNNKEL (reference sequence). CDR3 in amino acids: CASSQDTRTDTQYF. In DNA form, the CDR3 reads TGTGCCAGCAGCCAAGATACGCGCACAGATACGCAGTATTTT.

The J gene is TRBJ2-7, the V gene TRBV2; TRBD1 is a possible D gene (5 bases). V lost 6 bases to trimming and J lost 2 bases, with 20 bases between them. The CDR3 sequence is 16 residues long. Germline V gene sequence: CDR1 SNHLY, CDR2 FYNNEI. For the CDR3, the DNA is TGTGCCAGCAGCGGCCTGGGGCAGGGCTCAGCCTACGAGCAGTACTTC. Protein product: CASSGLGQGSAYEQYF. Full variable domain (outside the CDR3, taken from reference TRBV2 and TRBJ2-7): EPEVTQTPSHQVTQMGQEVILRCVPISNHLYFYWYRQILGQKVEFLVSFYNNEISEKSEIFDDQFSVERPDGSNFTLKIRSTKLEDSAMYFCASSGLGQGSAYEQYFGPGTRLTVT.

V and J are TRBV3-1 (or the pseudogene TRBV3-2) and TRBJ1-6; TRBD1 agrees at 8 bases. The CDR3 contains 16 residues. The germline gives CDR1 LGHDT, CDR2 YNNKEL (reference sequence). V lost 3 bases and J lost 6; bases outside the gene matches: 7. This CDR3 reads CASSHSGQETNSPLHF. CDR3 sequence (DNA): TGTGCCAGCAGCCACTCGGGACAGGAGACTAATTCACCCCTCCACTTT.

V gene TRBV30 combines with J gene TRBJ1-6; D remains ambiguous. V shed 2 bases and J shed 5 bases, with 7 bases lying between them. CDR3 length: 13 residues. CDR1 and CDR2 (germline): GTSNPN, SVGIG (reference sequence). The CDR3 protein is CAWSPGDNSPLHF. The CDR3 nucleotides read TGTGCCTGGAGTCCAGGTGATAATTCACCCCTCCACTTT.

The gene calls are TRBV9 and TRBJ2-7; D may be TRBD1 or TRBD2 (6 bases each). Germline V gene lookup returns CDR1 SGDLS and CDR2 YYNGEE. V lost 3 bases and J 4 bases, leaving 14 bases between the germline ends. This CDR3 is built from 14 residues. The DNA of the CDR3 is TGTGCCAGCAGCGGCGGAGGGGGTCCATACGAGCAGTACTTC. This encodes CASSGGGGPYEQYF.

This chain links TRBV7-9 with TRBJ2-3, with D possibly called TRBD1 or TRBD2 (6 bases each). The ends were cut back, 0 bases at V and 2 bases at J, with 9 bases in the middle. The germline V gene encodes CDR1 SEHNR and CDR2 FQNEAQ (reference sequence). The CDR3 has 15 residues. The DNA for the CDR3 is TGTGCCAGCAGCTTAGCGAGGGGGGACACAGATACGCAGTATTTT. Translating gives CASSLARGDTDTQYF.

The J gene is TRBJ2-7, the V gene TRBV2, with 11 bases fitting TRBD2. This CDR3 contains 15 residues. Unmatched junction bases numbered 14, after V lost 6 bases and J lost 10 bases. Per germline, CDR1 SNHLY and CDR2 FYNNEI. The CDR3 DNA is TGTGCCAGCAGGAGCGAGGAGACTAGCGGGGTCGGTCAGTACTTC. As protein: CASRSEETSGVGQYF.

The CDR3 sequence is CASSLVLAGGEQYF. The DNA of the CDR3 is TGTGCCAGCAGCTTGGTGTTAGCGGGGGGCGAGCAGTACTTC. The chain uses TRBV5-4 and TRBJ2-7; TRBD2 matches at 10 bases. In germline, CDR1 is SGHNT, CDR2 YYREEE (reference sequence). The CDR3 has 14 residues. Germline trimming cut 0 bases from V and 6 bases from J; bases unmatched to any gene: 3. The full variable domain, in which reference TRBV5-4 and TRBJ2-7 provide the parts outside the CDR3, is ETGVTQSPTHLIKTRGQQVTLRCSSQSGHNTVSWYQQALGQGPQFIFQYYREEENGRGNFPPRFSGLQFPNYSSELNVNALELDDSALYLCASSLVLAGGEQYFGPGTRLTVT.

V gene TRBV5-1 combines with J gene TRBJ2-7, with a possible D match to TRBD1 (6 bases). In germline, CDR1 is SGHRS, CDR2 YFSETQ. Trimming removed 0 bases at V and 4 bases at J, with 14 bases between. The length of the CDR3 is 15 residues. The CDR3 coding sequence is TGCGCCAGCAGCTTGGTGGCAGGGGATCGGTACGAGCAGTACTTC. Its translation is CASSLVAGDRYEQYF.

In DNA form, the CDR3 reads TGTGCCAGCAGCCAAGGTCTGGTGAGGAGGGGTCAAGAGACCCAGTACTTC. Amino acid sequence: CASSQGLVRRGQETQYF. V is TRBV3-1 (or the pseudogene TRBV3-2) and J is TRBJ2-5; the D gene is possibly TRBD2 (6 bases). This CDR3 has 17 amino acids. Germline CDR1 LGHDT, CDR2 YNNKEL (reference sequence). V was trimmed by 1 base and J by 2 bases, leaving 17 bases between them.

The V call is TRBV2, the J call TRBJ1-4, with D tentatively TRBD1 (5 bases). Trimming left V 7 bases short and J 4 bases short, with 7 bases between. This CDR3 spans 12 amino acids. In germline, CDR1 is SNHLY, CDR2 FYNNEI. DNA for the CDR3: TGTGCCAGCATGAGGGGTAATGAAAAACTGTTTTTT. Translation: CASMRGNEKLFF.

DNA of the CDR3: TGTGCCAGCAGTTGGGAGCGGGAGTTCAACAATGAGCAGTTCTTC. Its protein product is CASSWEREFNNEQFF. The chain uses TRBV2 and TRBJ2-1; 8 bases fit TRBD2. This CDR3 comprises 15 residues. Germline-derived CDR1 and CDR2 are SNHLY and FYNNEI. The junction had 8 bases not matched to a gene; V was cut back by 5 bases and J by 5 bases.

In regard to this clone: Other DNA sequences from this sample encode an identical CDR3 as well. The chain employs TRBV27 and TRBJ1-1; tentatively, D is TRBD1 (5 bases). This CDR3 spans 14 amino acids. CDR1 MNHEY and CDR2 SMNVEV come from the germline V gene (reference sequence). V was pared by 5 bases and J by 0 bases, with 10 bases between. CDR3 sequence reads: CASSPGRMNTEAFF. The CDR3 region has the DNA TGTGCCAGCAGTCCGGGACGGATGAACACTGAAGCTTTCTTT.

This clone was seen more than once but under ten times. V usage is TRBV19 and J usage is TRBJ2-2; 7 nucleotides agree with TRBD1. Germline V CDR1 and CDR2: LNHDA, SQIVND (reference sequence). The trim removed 3 bases at V and 7 bases at J, leaving 5 bases unmatched. This CDR3 comprises 14 residues. Written as DNA, the CDR3 is TGTGCCAGTAGTATTGAGGGGGCGGTCGGGGAGCTGTTTTTT. It translates to CASSIEGAVGELFF.

The chain couples TRBV4-1 to TRBJ1-6; D may be TRBD1 (6 bases). CDR1 is MGHRA and CDR2 is YSYEKL in the germline V gene. The CDR3 covers 15 residues. Trimming took off 8 bases at V and 5 bases at J, with 16 bases between the two ends. The CDR3, as DNA: TGCGCCAGCTCTCTGGCCAGGGGTGATAATTCACCCCTCCACTTT. This gives the protein CASSLARGDNSPLHF.

The sample holds one count of this clone. This sequence joins TRBV5-6 and TRBJ2-2; TRBD1 matches 8 bases. The CDR3 is 15 residues long. The trim removed 2 bases at V and 7 bases at J, leaving 7 bases unmatched. Per the germline V gene, CDR1 is SGHDT and CDR2 is YYEEEE. The DNA of the CDR3 is TGTGCCAGCAGCTTTTCGGACAGGGTTCACGGGGAGCTGTTTTTT. Amino acid sequence: CASSFSDRVHGELFF.

The rearrangement joins TRBV25-1 to TRBJ1-2, with 10 bases identical to TRBD1. The CDR3 totals 14 residues. Germline assignment: CDR1 MGHDK and CDR2 SYGVNS. V was pared by 8 bases and J by 3 bases, with 6 bases of the junction left unmatched. The CDR3 sequence is CASARQGAHYGYTF. For the CDR3, the DNA is TGTGCCAGCGCCAGACAGGGGGCCCACTATGGCTACACCTTC.

The rearrangement links TRBV7-9 to TRBJ1-2, with D maybe TRBD1 (6 bases). Germline CDR1 and CDR2: SEHNR and FQNEAQ (reference sequence). Trimming left V 5 bases short and J 2 bases short, with 12 bases between. The CDR3 covers 14 residues. CDR3: CASSVGTGNYGYTF. The CDR3 nucleotides read TGTGCCAGCAGCGTAGGTACAGGGAACTATGGCTACACCTTC.

The chain has TRBV6-2 or TRBV6-3 and TRBJ2-7; 7 nucleotides line up with TRBD1. Germline loops: CDR1 MNHEY, CDR2 SVGEGT. V trimming: 0 bases; J trimming: 4 bases; junction bases outside the gene matches: 3. CDR3 size: 14 residues. CDR3 amino acids: CASSYSGRGYEQYF. CDR3 bases: TGTGCCAGCAGTTACTCTGGCAGGGGGTACGAGCAGTACTTC.